Listed below are T cell receptor beta chains from one sample, sequenced in a study of T cells after yellow fever vaccination. TCRdb called the 5' RACE reads again in MiXCR, with one record for every CDR3 protein. The repertoire consists of a few hundred thousand distinct CDR3 sequences, with approximately 10% occurring once and the leading ten covering around 3.1%. Source: CD4+ T cells sorted from PBMCs, taken 5 days after the yellow fever booster vaccination. Receptors were obtained from a man between 18 and 29 years old who received the YFV17D yellow fever vaccine. Both conserved end residues are part of each CDR3. D genes are given only for firm matches. Only part of the rows carry a size: once, few, many, or a class if the clone is expanded.

j_call clone_size d_call v_call cdr3_nt cdr3_aa
TRBJ2-7 many TRBD1 TRBV4-2 TGTGCCAGCAGCCGCCAGACAGGGGAACACGAGCAGTACTTC CASSRQTGEHEQYF
TRBJ2-7 many TRBD1 TRBV7-6 TGTGCCAGCAGCTTGACAGGGGGCGGCGTCGAGCAGTACTTC CASSLTGGGVEQYF
TRBJ1-1 - - TRBV11-1 TGTGCCAGCAGCTTAGCGACCCAAGCGCTAGGCGGCTTT CASSLATQALGGF
TRBJ2-5 many - TRBV28 TGTGCCAGCAGTAGTCCGGGTACGCGGCTGGAGACCCAGTACTTC CASSSPGTRLETQYF
TRBJ2-5 few TRBD2 TRBV7-2 TGTGCCAGCAGCTTAGGTATCGGAGCGGGGGACGAGACCCAGTACTTC CASSLGIGAGDETQYF
TRBJ2-3 few - TRBV5-1 TGCGCCAGCAGCTTATTAAAGGGAAACCTTGGCACAGATACGCAGTATTTT CASSLLKGNLGTDTQYF
TRBJ2-7 many - TRBV5-1 TGCGCCAGCAGCTTAGGGGGGAGAGAGCAGTACTTC CASSLGGREQYF
TRBJ2-1 many - TRBV7-6 TGTGCCAGCAGCTTAGGCAACGGGGATGAGCAGTTCTTC CASSLGNGDEQFF
TRBJ2-2 - - TRBV18 TGTGCCAGCTCCCCGAGGCAGGCGAACACCGGGGAGCTGTTTTTT CASSPRQANTGELFF
TRBJ2-5 - - TRBV5-1 TGCGCCAGCAGCTTCCAGACAGTACAAGAGACCCAGTACTTC CASSFQTVQETQYF
TRBJ1-5 few - TRBV7-2 TGTGCCAGCAGCTTTGTTTCGGGAGGCGACCAGCCCCAGCATTTT CASSFVSGGDQPQHF
TRBJ2-3 many - TRBV14 TGTGCCAGCAGCCAAAATTCTGGAGATACGCAGTATTTT CASSQNSGDTQYF
TRBJ2-3 - - TRBV9 TGTGCCAGCAGCGTAGGGTCTGGGCAAGATACGCAGTATTTT CASSVGSGQDTQYF
TRBJ2-7 - - TRBV5-1 TGCGCCAGCAGCTTTGGGGGGCGGAACGAGCAGTACTTC CASSFGGRNEQYF
TRBJ2-7 - - TRBV12-3/TRBV12-4 TGTGCCAGCAGTTTAAGGCAGGGGACCTACGAGCAGTACTTC CASSLRQGTYEQYF
TRBJ2-7 - - TRBV18 TGTGCCAGCTCACCCAGGACGGACAACTACGAGCAGTACTTC CASSPRTDNYEQYF
TRBJ1-5 - TRBD1 TRBV7-8 TGTGCCAGCAGCCTGACAGGGGGGGGACAGCCCCAGCATTTT CASSLTGGGQPQHF
TRBJ1-5 - TRBD1 TRBV4-2 TGTGCCAGCAGCCGCGAACAGGGGGCCGAACAGCCCCAGCATTTT CASSREQGAEQPQHF
TRBJ2-6 - - TRBV7-9 TGTGCCAGCAGCTTATATTTCTCTGGGGCCAACGTCCTGACTTTC CASSLYFSGANVLTF
TRBJ1-4 - - TRBV15 TGTGCCACCAGCAGAGCCGGGCCTAATGAAAAACTGTTTTTT CATSRAGPNEKLFF
TRBJ1-3 - - TRBV15 TGTGCCACCAGCGGGGTACACGGAAACACCATATATTTT CATSGVHGNTIYF
TRBJ2-5 few TRBD2 TRBV12-3/TRBV12-4 TGTGCCAGCAGTATTCATAGCGGGGCACAAGAGACCCAGTACTTC CASSIHSGAQETQYF